Each of the 5 T cell receptor beta chains below was sequenced from the same sample in a study of T cells in Graves' hyperthyroidism and ophthalmopathy. There were TCR beta CDR3 regions amplified from RNA transcripts. TCR CDR3 regions were first amplified by RT-PCR with HTBI primers. MiXCR was run by TCRdb on the multiplex PCR reads, yielding one entry per CDR3 protein. The data show about 500,000 distinct CDR3 sequences, roughly 16% seen once. Material for sequencing was blood. The source of these receptors is a woman aged 30 to 39 with Graves' ophthalmopathy.

The CDR3 DNA reads TGTGCCAGCAGTTACGGGAGGCTAGCGGGACGCTACAATGAGCAGTTCTTC. It yields the protein CASSYGRLAGRYNEQFF. The chain carries TRBV6-5 and TRBJ2-1; 9 bases line up with TRBD2. The CDR3 covers 17 residues. CDR1 is MNHEY and CDR2 is SVGAGI in the germline V gene. Germline trimming cut 2 bases from V and 3 bases from J; bases unmatched to any gene: 8.

This clonotype was picked up many times. The chain couples TRBV7-2 to TRBJ2-1, with 11 bases that match TRBD2. Trimming cost V 4 bases and J 6 bases; bases outside gene matches: 8. The CDR3 spans 16 residues. Germline loops: CDR1 SGHTA, CDR2 FQGNSA. The CDR3 coding sequence is TGTGCCAGCAGCTCCACCGGGACTAGCGGAACCAATGAGCAGTTCTTC. It yields the protein CASSSTGTSGTNEQFF.

This clonotype was found a few times. The chain employs TRBV5-1 and TRBJ1-6; TRBD1 agrees at 7 bases. The germline V gene encodes CDR1 SGHRS and CDR2 YFSETQ. V shed 3 bases and J 10 bases; nucleotides not matched to a gene: 10. The CDR3 extends over 15 amino acids. The CDR3 here is CASSWDPDRASPLHF. The DNA of the CDR3 is TGCGCCAGCAGCTGGGACCCTGACAGGGCCTCACCCCTCCACTTT.

J is TRBJ1-5 and V is TRBV6-1; no clear D gene. Trimming pared 2 bases from V and 6 bases from J, leaving 14 bases between. The CDR3 has 15 amino acids. Germline-derived CDR1 and CDR2 are MNHNS and SASEGT. The CDR3 loop is CASSESSGWGQPQHF. The CDR3 region has the DNA TGTGCCAGCAGTGAATCTTCGGGGTGGGGTCAGCCCCAGCATTTT.

The table lists this clonotype with many counts. The CDR3 bases are TGTGCCACCCTAAGGCAGGGGAGGTCCTACGAGCAGTACTTC. Its translation is CATLRQGRSYEQYF. The chain recombines TRBV24-1 with TRBJ2-7; D possibly uses TRBD1 or TRBD2 (6 bases each). The CDR3 is 14 amino acids. V was trimmed by 9 bases and J by 1 base, leaving 15 bases between them. Germline CDR1 KGHDR, CDR2 SFDVKD.